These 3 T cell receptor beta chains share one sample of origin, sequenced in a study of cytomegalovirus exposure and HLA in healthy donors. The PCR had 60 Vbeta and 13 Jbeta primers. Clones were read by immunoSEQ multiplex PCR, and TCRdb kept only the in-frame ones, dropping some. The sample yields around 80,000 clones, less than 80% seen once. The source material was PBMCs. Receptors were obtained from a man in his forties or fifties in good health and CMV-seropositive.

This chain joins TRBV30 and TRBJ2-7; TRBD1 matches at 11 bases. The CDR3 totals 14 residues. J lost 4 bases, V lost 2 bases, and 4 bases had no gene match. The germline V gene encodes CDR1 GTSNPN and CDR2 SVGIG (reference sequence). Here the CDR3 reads CAWSYGQGAYEQYF. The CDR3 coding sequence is TGTGCCTGGAGTTACGGACAGGGGGCTTACGAGCAGTACTTC. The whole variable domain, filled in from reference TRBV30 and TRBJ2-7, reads SQTIHQWPATLVQPVGSPLSLECTVEGTSNPNLYWYRQAAGRGLQLLFYSVGIGQISSEVPQNLSASRPQDRQFILSSKKLLLSDSGFYLCAWSYGQGAYEQYFGPGTRLTVT.

Here the CDR3 reads CASSVGTSGSNEQFF. The CDR3 nucleotides are TGTGCCAGCAGTGTCGGGACTAGCGGGAGCAATGAGCAGTTCTTC. This chain joins TRBV6-4 and TRBJ2-1, with 14 bases lining up with TRBD2. Unmatched junction bases numbered 2, after V lost 4 bases and J lost 6 bases. Germline values: CDR1 MRHNA, CDR2 SNTAGT. The CDR3 extends over 15 amino acids.

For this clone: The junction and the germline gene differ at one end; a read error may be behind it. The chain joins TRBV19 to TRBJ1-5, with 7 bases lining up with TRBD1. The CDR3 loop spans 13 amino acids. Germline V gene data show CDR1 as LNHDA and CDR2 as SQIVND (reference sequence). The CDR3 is CASSMTWDSPFQF. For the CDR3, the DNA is TGTGCCAGTAGTATGACGTGGGACAGCCCCTTCCAGTTT. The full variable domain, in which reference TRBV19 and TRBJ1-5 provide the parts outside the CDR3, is DGGITQSPKYLFRKEGQNVTLSCEQNLNHDAMYWYRQDPGQGLRLIYYSQIVNDFQKGDIAEGYSVSREKKESFPLTVTSAQKNPTAFYLCASSMTWDSPFQFGDGTRLSIL.